Given below is one TCR beta chain in context. The target of this receptor is not known. Base-call qualities are not available, and no considerably larger clone is one nucleotide away. These data belong to a study of OX40 agonist ivuxolimab in advanced cancers. Study-level background: Ivuxolimab was a fully human IgG2 agonistic monoclonal antibody targeting the costimulatory receptor OX40 (CD134). Peripheral TCRbeta sequencing aimed to test whether ivuxolimab altered TCR sequence diversity and caused clonal T-cell expansion. Of the approximately 50 dose-escalation patients, hepatocellular carcinoma was present in about 20, melanoma in roughly 15, renal cell carcinoma in 9 and head and neck cancer in 9. The paper covers the monotherapy dose-escalation part of the phase I ivuxolimab trial, which included N ≈ 54 patients. Three dose-escalation patients achieved partial responses, one with hepatocellular carcinoma and two with cutaneous melanoma. Intravenous ivuxolimab was administered to patients every 2 weeks at six dose levels: 0.01, 0.1, 0.3, 1.5, 3 and 10 mg/kg. Prior anti-PD-1, anti-PD-L1 or anti-CTLA-4 therapy was permitted, and about 40% of dose-escalation patients had received checkpoint inhibitors. In the dose-escalation cohort, 70% to 85% of patients were male, and the mean age was 60 years with a range of roughly 20 to 80. What the study reported, not specific to this receptor: At doses of 0.1 to 3.0 mg/kg, clonal expansion of both CD4+ and CD8+ T cells in blood was seen between baseline and week 6. In the 0.1-3.0 mg/kg groups, partial responders had among the lowest normalized peripheral clonal expansion, particularly in CD8+ T cells. Low levels of normalized T-cell clonal expansion were also seen in some patients who did not respond. After ivuxolimab, CD8+ T cells had more expanded clones than CD4+ T cells on average. Antigen specificity was not determined for the clonally expanded peripheral T cells.

Genomic DNA was extracted from sorted cells for sequencing of the TCRbeta CDR3 region. TCRbeta CDR3 regions were sequenced using the immunoSEQ Assay. Not all clones reach the TCRdb copy of this immuneACCESS table, which keeps in-frame sequences only. Checked studies attribute under half of the gap to unresolved V genes and leave the rest unexplained. The sample table contains 82,000 or so clones; only one count was recorded for roughly 90% of them. Of the sample, roughly 1.1% falls within the top ten clones. The trial excluded patients who had a history of autoimmune disease or who were on systemic immunosuppression. In every dose cohort, peripheral blood was drawn for TCR sequencing at baseline, cycle 4 day 1, and cycle 7 day 1. Samples came from an open-label, multicenter, first-in-human phase I dose-escalation trial of ivuxolimab. Adults with locally advanced or metastatic melanoma, renal cell, hepatocellular, or head and neck squamous cell carcinoma were enrolled in the trial. Before TCR sequencing, CD4+ and CD8+ T cells were separately sorted from peripheral blood.

The clonotype was recovered from an adult with an advanced solid tumor such as melanoma, head and neck, liver or kidney cancer. The sample was CD4+ or CD8+ T cells sorted from blood, taken in a trial of the OX40 agonist ivuxolimab.

CDR3 protein: CASSLDITDTQYF. In nucleotide form, the sequence is TGTGCCAGCAGCTTAGATATCACAGATACGCAGTATTTT. Here the chain combines TRBV11-2 and TRBJ2-3; the D gene lacks a confident call. CDR1 and CDR2 are read off the germline V gene as SGHAT and FQNNGV. V and J are truncated by 0 bases and 2 bases respectively, leaving an intervening sequence of 3 bases. The cysteine opens and the phenylalanine closes a CDR3 of 13 amino acids. Of the read, only the CDR3 DNA is kept; its 39 bases are in frame from base 1.